This TCR beta chain was sequenced during a study of blood T cell repertoires in COVID-19. Across the study: Sources were T cells, B-cell-depleted T cells, or PBMCs; the material itself was cDNA or gDNA.

In the source study's methods: Amplification of reference gene primers was used by the study to estimate nucleated cell counts. Measured with immunoSEQ multiplex PCR; TCRdb has only the in-frame clones, and not every one. V and J calls and clone size follow that table, whereas D and trimming were derived from the DNA. The sample records 200,000 to 250,000 clones, 80% to 90% being singletons. There are 16 residues in the CDR3. Germline V gene data show CDR1 as SGHRS and CDR2 as YFSETQ. Trimming cost V 7 bases and J 4 bases; bases outside gene matches: 16. The table lists this clone with a count of one.

The V gene is TRBV5-1, the J gene TRBJ2-5, with 7 nucleotides matching TRBD1. This receptor was obtained from a woman aged 60-75 years who had recovered from COVID-19. The sequencing input was peripheral blood. The CDR3 DNA follows: TGCGCCAGCCATAACCCCGGCCAGGGGGAGCGAGAGACCCAGTACTTC. Protein: CASHNPGQGERETQYF.